This is a list of T cell receptor beta chains from one sample in a study of somatic mutations in cytotoxic T cells in rheumatoid arthritis. Sequencing was performed with immunoSEQ multiplex PCR; in TCRdb, only in-frame clones are kept and a portion is missing. Altogether about 19,000 clones are present, over 75% being singletons, with the ten largest covering over 13%. The specimen sequenced was CD8+ T cells sorted from blood. Source of these receptors: an adult with rheumatoid arthritis. Each CDR3 is given without its conserved first and last residue. Clone size is shown for a subset of rows, as once, few, many or a class of expanded clone.

v_call	clone_size	j_call	cdr3_aa
TRBV19	NA	TRBJ2-7	ASTPAGASSYEQY
TRBV4-3	NA	TRBJ2-5	ASSQDLAWETQY
TRBV7-9	few	TRBJ2-7	ASSLVPSGAADYEQY
TRBV7-2	NA	TRBJ2-5	ASSPGRTGETQY
TRBV4-1	NA	TRBJ2-1	ASSQLRGQGSNNEQF
TRBV7-9	NA	TRBJ1-5	ASSLATQPQH
TRBV28	once	TRBJ2-7	ASSSPTSGVSYEQY
TRBV6-6	NA	TRBJ2-3	VSIGGATSTDTQY
TRBV7-8	NA	TRBJ1-5	ASSLGTVSNQPQH
TRBV19	NA	TRBJ2-7	ASSIVAGGAYEQY
TRBV21-1	medium-sized	TRBJ2-7	ASSENQGTYEQY
TRBV6-5	NA	TRBJ1-2	ASSSGRVYGYT
TRBV27	NA	TRBJ1-2	ATRGQGAWREYGYT
TRBV6-1	NA	TRBJ2-7	ASSGLAGDSAEQY
TRBV28	NA	TRBJ2-3	ASSLSQGTDTQY
TRBV9	NA	TRBJ2-7	ASSVGQGVYSYEQY
TRBV4-1	few	TRBJ2-7	ASSQGLVSYEQY
TRBV23-1	NA	TRBJ1-1	ASSQGVMNTEAF
TRBV21-1	few	TRBJ2-2	ASSKRRGLAGAGPITGELF
TRBV9	NA	TRBJ2-3	ASSVGSGGPLSTDTQY
TRBV2	NA	TRBJ1-1	ASSERIGGNTEAF
TRBV7-9	NA	TRBJ2-7	ASSLETVPEQY
TRBV4-2	once	TRBJ1-5	ASSQDGTANQPQH
TRBV7-8	NA	TRBJ1-4	ASSYEGRGEKLF
TRBV15	NA	TRBJ1-5	ATSRDGAVDQPQH
TRBV11-2	NA	TRBJ2-5	ASSLVGRVSSTGTQY
TRBV7-9	NA	TRBJ2-5	ASSLQTSGQETQY
TRBV28	few	TRBJ1-1	ASRHQGSEAF
TRBV15	few	TRBJ1-2	ATSKGGIWPNYGYT
TRBV7-9	NA	TRBJ1-4	ASSLFKASNEKLF
TRBV4-1	NA	TRBJ1-6	ASSQSGRDSYNSPLH
TRBV4-1	NA	TRBJ2-1	ASSPDRGLGTEQF
TRBV27	NA	TRBJ2-5	ASGADPGLAWETQY
TRBV7-9	few	TRBJ2-7	ASSSYYEQY
TRBV5-1	NA	TRBJ1-1	ASSRNGRLNTEAF
TRBV9	NA	TRBJ2-3	ASSASLGTDTQY
TRBV7-7	NA	TRBJ2-7	ASSPREGNEQY
TRBV4-2	NA	TRBJ2-7	ASSQDLGSYEQY
TRBV11-2	NA	TRBJ1-2	ASSLPTYEGAHGYT
TRBV19	NA	TRBJ2-3	AREKGDREHTQY
TRBV4-3	NA	TRBJ1-5	ASSQSRTSNQPQH
TRBV27	NA	TRBJ2-7	ASRLSASSQQY
TRBV30	NA	TRBJ2-5	AWSEPGTFPIETQY
TRBV9	NA	TRBJ1-1	ASSVGDGNTEAF
TRBV6-5	NA	TRBJ2-1	ARGEGLVGINEQF
TRBV11-2	NA	TRBJ2-2	ASSFALSGELF
TRBV5-6	NA	TRBJ2-7	ASRFFGSLAGEQY
TRBV27	few	TRBJ1-3	ASSPGGWDSGNTIY
TRBV7-2	NA	TRBJ2-1	ASSPPGTLSSYNEQF
TRBV7-9	NA	TRBJ2-7	ASSFGGSSYEQY
TRBV4-1	NA	TRBJ2-7	ASSQDEREAYEQY
TRBV6-1	NA	TRBJ2-7	ASSEDLWGLDEQY
TRBV6-5	NA	TRBJ2-2	ASSTGHFTGELF